This passage covers 27 T cell receptor beta chains from one sample sequenced in a study of blood T cell repertoires in COVID-19. Data came from immunoSEQ multiplex PCR; TCRdb stores just in-frame clones and leaves some out. The profile covers fewer than 300,000 clones, with more than 80% appearing a single time and approximately 6% taken by the ten largest. Sequencing was performed on peripheral blood. These receptors were collected from a woman aged 45-65 years with COVID-19, enrolled during active disease.

The chain recombines TRBV7-2 with TRBJ1-3, with D perhaps TRBD1 (5 bases). The CDR3 covers 18 residues. V was shortened by 2 bases and J by 9 bases, with 26 bases between the two germline ends. Germline loops: CDR1 SGHTA, CDR2 FQGNSA. The CDR3 coding sequence is TGTGCCAGCAGCTTATGGTTGTATCCTCGTCGGGGGTTCGGCACCATATATTTT. Translating it yields CASSLWLYPRRGFGTIYF.

This clone is a singleton in its sample. V and J are TRBV5-1 and TRBJ2-7; 8 bases are a match to TRBD1. Germline assignment: CDR1 SGHRS and CDR2 YFSETQ. The CDR3 covers 16 residues. J gave up 2 bases and V 9 bases, and 16 bases lay outside the gene matches. The chain's CDR3 is CANPLRTGPIPYEQYF. The CDR3 DNA is TGCGCCAACCCGCTCAGGACAGGGCCCATTCCCTACGAGCAGTACTTC.

For the CDR3, the DNA is TGTGCCAGCAGCCAAGATGTGCGCGATTCCTACAATGAGCAGTTCTTC. It translates to CASSQDVRDSYNEQFF. This chain links TRBV4-2 with TRBJ2-1, with D unresolved. Germline V gene lookup returns CDR1 LGHNA and CDR2 YNFKEQ. The CDR3 runs 16 residues. With 0 bases removed from V and 1 base from J, the gap between germline ends came to 10 bases.

V gene TRBV6-5 combines with J gene TRBJ2-7; tentative D call: TRBD2 (5 bases). The V and J ends lost 2 bases and 6 bases respectively, with 5 bases between them. The CDR3 sequence is 11 residues long. In germline, CDR1 is MNHEY, CDR2 SVGAGI. The CDR3 DNA is TGTGCCAGCAGTTACGCGGGCGAGCAGTACTTC. Translation: CASSYAGEQYF.

The chain is built from TRBV4-3 and TRBJ2-1; 10 nucleotides agree with TRBD2. This CDR3 comprises 15 residues. Trimming took 2 bases from V and 7 from J; bases not matched to a gene: 5. CDR1 LGHNA and CDR2 YSLEER come from the germline V gene. The CDR3 is CASSQRASGRNEQFF. CDR3 nucleotides: TGCGCCAGCAGCCAAAGGGCTAGCGGGAGAAATGAGCAGTTCTTC.

The chain has TRBV6-5 and TRBJ2-1, with TRBD2 matching over 9 bases. The V gene end was trimmed by 2 bases and the J gene end by 8 bases; junction bases not matched to a gene: 10. Germline V lookup: CDR1 MNHEY, CDR2 SVGAGI. This CDR3 is 16 amino acids long. CDR3 coding DNA: TGTGCCAGCAGTTACCCCCGGCTAGCGGGAAATTATGAGCAGTTCTTC. This gives the protein CASSYPRLAGNYEQFF.

The chain uses TRBV11-2 and TRBJ1-1, with TRBD1 as a possible D gene (5 bases). V dropped 6 bases and J dropped 0 bases, with 8 bases sitting between them. Germline CDR1 SGHAT, CDR2 FQNNGV. The CDR3 loop spans 13 amino acids. CDR3 in DNA: TGTGCCAGCAGGCGACAGCTGAACACTGAAGCTTTCTTT. Amino acids: CASRRQLNTEAFF.

This clone was counted a single time. The genes are TRBV19 and TRBJ1-5; D is perhaps TRBD1 (5 bases). The CDR3 is 14 residues long. Trimming cost V 0 bases and J 5 bases, with 8 bases left between them. The germline gives CDR1 LNHDA, CDR2 SQIVND (reference sequence). The CDR3 is CASSIEGRYQPQHF. The CDR3 region has the DNA TGTGCCAGTAGTATAGAGGGGCGGTATCAGCCCCAGCATTTT.

The chain employs TRBV11-3 and TRBJ2-7, with 7 nucleotides matching TRBD2. The CDR3 runs to 14 residues. The ends lost 1 base at V and 6 bases at J; junction bases unmatched: 6. Looked up from germline, CDR1 is SGHNT and CDR2 is YENEEA. CDR3 DNA: TGTGCCAGCAGCTTAGGCGGGAGTGAGCGCGAGCAGTACTTC. Translating it yields CASSLGGSEREQYF.

The rearrangement uses TRBV14 and TRBJ2-7; tentatively, D is TRBD1 (5 bases). This CDR3 comprises 14 residues. Germline CDR1 and CDR2: SGHDN and FVKESK. The germline V and J ends were trimmed by 0 bases and 0 bases, with 6 bases remaining between them. The CDR3 bases are TGTGCCAGCAGCCAAGAGGACACCTCCTACGAGCAGTACTTC. This translates into CASSQEDTSYEQYF.

V gene TRBV11-3 combines with J gene TRBJ2-1; maybe TRBD2 (6 bases). CDR1 SGHNT and CDR2 YENEEA come from the germline V gene. The CDR3 covers 14 residues. The V and J ends lost 3 bases and 2 bases respectively, with 8 bases between them. CDR3 residues: CASSFRGAYNEQFF. The CDR3 DNA reads as TGTGCCAGCAGCTTCCGCGGGGCCTACAATGAGCAGTTCTTC.

The chain employs TRBV30 and TRBJ2-5; TRBD2 is a possible D gene (6 bases). Germline V gene lookup returns CDR1 GTSNPN and CDR2 SVGIG (reference sequence). V was cut by 5 bases and J by 5 bases, with 15 bases left in between. This CDR3 is 13 amino acids long. CDR3 nucleotide sequence: TGTGCCTGGCGACCCCCTAGCGTGGAGACCCAGTACTTC. This gives the protein CAWRPPSVETQYF.

The V gene is TRBV14, the J gene TRBJ1-6, with 7 nucleotides matching TRBD1. Germline assignment: CDR1 SGHDN and CDR2 FVKESK. V trimming: 2 bases; J trimming: 10 bases; junction bases outside the gene matches: 5. There are 14 residues in the CDR3. The CDR3 region has the DNA TGTGCCAGCAGCCAAAAGACAGGGAGATCACCCCTCCACTTT. It codes for CASSQKTGRSPLHF.

V is TRBV5-4 and J is TRBJ1-4; 7 bases match TRBD1. Germline-derived CDR1 and CDR2 are SGHNT and YYREEE (reference sequence). V shed 2 bases, J shed 5 bases, and the junction held 6 bases outside the gene matches. The length of the CDR3 is 15 residues. The CDR3 is CASSFATGRNEKLFF. DNA for the CDR3: TGTGCCAGCAGCTTTGCGACAGGGCGAAATGAAAAACTGTTTTTT.

The V gene is TRBV9, the J gene TRBJ2-7; 12 bases line up with TRBD1. Germline assignment: CDR1 SGDLS and CDR2 YYNGEE. V lost 4 bases to trimming and J lost 1 base; unmatched junction nucleotides: 6. This CDR3 contains 16 residues. CDR3 residues: CASSIRGQGASYEQYF. The CDR3 DNA reads as TGTGCCAGCAGCATACGGGGACAGGGGGCTTCCTACGAGCAGTACTTC.

J is TRBJ2-7 and V is TRBV9, with 11 positions matching TRBD1. Germline V gives CDR1 SGDLS, CDR2 YYNGEE. The V and J ends lost 3 bases and 2 bases, in that order; junction bases with no gene match: 4. This CDR3 has 15 amino acids. The CDR3 nucleotides are TGTGCCAGCAGCGCCGGACAGGGGGCTCCCTACGAGCAGTACTTC. It specifies CASSAGQGAPYEQYF.

The chain recombines TRBV18 with TRBJ2-7; a weak D match, TRBD2 (6 bases). Germline CDR1 reads KGHSH; CDR2 reads LQKENI. There are 13 residues in the CDR3. The V gene lost 2 bases and the J gene lost 7 bases, with 12 bases spanning the gap. In DNA, the CDR3 is TGTGCCAGCTCACCAACAGGCCGGGGGGAGCAGTACTTC. Its protein is CASSPTGRGEQYF.

The J gene is TRBJ2-1, the V gene TRBV11-2, with TRBD2 matching 8 bases. V trimming: 1 base; J trimming: 10 bases; junction bases outside the gene matches: 9. The CDR3 is 15 residues long. Germline V lookup: CDR1 SGHAT, CDR2 FQNNGV. CDR3 sequence: CASSLVAGLEREQFF. The CDR3, as DNA: TGTGCCAGCAGCTTAGTAGCGGGGCTAGAGAGAGAGCAGTTCTTC.

This rearrangement joins TRBV18 to TRBJ1-1; 8 bases agree with TRBD1. The V segment lost 3 bases and the J segment 7 bases; nucleotides outside the gene matches: 4. Germline CDR1 and CDR2: KGHSH and LQKENI. The length of the CDR3 is 13 residues. CDR3 residues: CASSPRGTGEAFF. For the CDR3, the DNA is TGTGCCAGCTCACCGCGGGGGACAGGTGAAGCTTTCTTT.

The gene calls are TRBV3-1 (or the pseudogene TRBV3-2) and TRBJ1-2; 10 nucleotides match TRBD1. This CDR3 is 13 amino acids long. V shed 4 bases, J shed 7 bases, and the junction held 3 bases outside the gene matches. The V gene's germline CDR1 is LGHDT and CDR2 YNNKEL (reference sequence). The CDR3 DNA follows: TGTGCCAGCAGCCGGGGACAGGGGTTTGGCTACACCTTC. Residues: CASSRGQGFGYTF.

V gene TRBV30 combines with J gene TRBJ2-2, with 7 bases aligning to TRBD1. V lost 5 bases, J lost 4 bases, and 4 bases stayed unmatched. The germline CDR1 and CDR2 sequences are GTSNPN and SVGIG (reference sequence). This CDR3 contains 13 residues. The CDR3 reads CAWSNRGTGELFF. The CDR3 DNA sequence: TGTGCCTGGTCAAACAGGGGCACCGGGGAGCTGTTTTTT.

The genes are TRBV7-2 and TRBJ2-7; 12 positions match TRBD2. Losses at the gene ends were 1 base for V and 12 bases for J; bases not matched to a gene: 4. The CDR3 is 13 residues long. Germline CDR1 is SGHTA and CDR2 is FQGNSA. This chain's CDR3 is CASSLGASGRVYF. DNA for the CDR3: TGTGCCAGCAGCTTAGGGGCTAGCGGGAGGGTGTACTTC.

The chain joins TRBV11-2 to TRBJ2-7; D is perhaps TRBD2 (6 bases). V was clipped by 1 base and J by 1 base, with 11 bases between them. There are 15 residues in the CDR3. The germline gives CDR1 SGHAT, CDR2 FQNNGV. The CDR3, as DNA: TGTGCCAGCAGCTTAGGGGCGGGACTTTCCTACGAGCAGTACTTC. This sequence encodes CASSLGAGLSYEQYF.

This chain uses TRBV24-1 with TRBJ1-5, with D maybe TRBD1 (6 bases). The germline gives CDR1 KGHDR, CDR2 SFDVKD. The V and J ends lost 6 bases and 5 bases respectively, with 10 bases between them. The CDR3 runs to 13 residues. In DNA, the CDR3 is TGTGCCACCAGTTACAGGGTCGATCAGCCCCAGCATTTT. This translates into CATSYRVDQPQHF.

The chain combines TRBV6-5 with TRBJ1-1, with D possibly being TRBD1 (5 bases). The CDR3 has 14 residues. The germline V and J ends were trimmed by 6 bases and 6 bases, with 17 bases remaining between them. Germline assignment: CDR1 MNHEY and CDR2 SVGAGI. CDR3 nucleotides: TGTGCCAGCAGACCCCACCTAGGGGAAGCTGAAGCTTTCTTT. Translating gives CASRPHLGEAEAFF.

The rearrangement joins TRBV6-4 to TRBJ2-3; TRBD2 aligns across 7 bases. Per the germline V gene, CDR1 is MRHNA and CDR2 is SNTAGT. V shed 4 bases, J shed 4 bases, and the junction held 8 bases outside the gene matches. This CDR3 contains 15 residues. The CDR3 sequence is CASSAQLGRADTQYF. The DNA for the CDR3 is TGTGCCAGCAGTGCCCAACTAGGGAGGGCAGATACGCAGTATTTT.

The chain recombines TRBV21-1 with TRBJ2-1; the table's D call, TRBD2, has no DNA check behind it. TRBV21-1 is termed a pseudogene. There are 17 residues in the CDR3. As DNA, the CDR3 is TGTGCCAGCAGCCCACACCATGCGGCGGGAGCCCTTGATGAGCAGTTCTTC. Translation: CASSPHHAAGALDEQFF.